This TCR beta chain was found in a study of T cells in tuberculosis (dated by TCRdb to 2017 to 2018). About the investigation overall: To characterize T cells specific for the mycobacterial lipid antigen glucose monomycolate (GMM), the study used CD1B tetramers together with high-throughput TCR immunosequencing. With around 10 people per group, a South African clinical cohort compared IGRA-negative adolescents, IGRA-positive adolescents with latent tuberculosis, and adults with active tuberculosis. Paper-wide results and their limitations: Compared with IGRA-negative controls, TCR-alpha repertoires from active tuberculosis had smaller mean NN-distances to GMM-specific TCRs, which suggests that these TCRs underwent clonal expansion. A classifier using the diverse GMM-specific repertoire reached 87% accuracy (AUROC 0.85 to 0.9), compared with 60% to 75% accuracy using GEM motif frequencies. Clinical samples were selected based on the availability of cryopreserved specimens, with adults included as active tuberculosis cases and adolescents included as controls. The smaller NN-distances in active tuberculosis patients were driven in part by shorter CDR3-alpha lengths, while the difference seen for TCR-beta was not statistically significant.

This clone was seen once. It lacks a known antigen. Base qualities are missing; no much larger clone stands one base away. Via the germline V gene (reference sequence), CDR1 is SGHKS and CDR2 YYEKEE. The CDR3 sequence holds 13 residues, the cysteine and phenylalanine included. The sequence is cut down to CDR3 DNA, 39 bases in frame from base 1. Clipping removes 6 bases from V and 5 bases from J, with 7 as the unmatched junction base count. At study entry, adolescents were screened for latent tuberculosis infection by tuberculin skin test and QuantiFERON-TB GOLD In-Tube IGRA. Immunosequencing of unsorted cryopreserved PBMC covered, on average, about 100,000 T cells per clinical donor. Eleven high schools in the Worcester region of the Western Cape, South Africa, served as enrollment sites for adolescents aged 12 to 18 years. Ten M. tuberculosis-infected and roughly ten uninfected adolescents were selected with matching for age and sex. PBMC from adolescents were isolated by density centrifugation from freshly drawn heparinized blood and were then cryopreserved.

TCR libraries were generated with the immunoSEQ multiplex PCR assay, using TCR-beta and/or TCR-alpha/delta assays for each sample. The Illumina high-throughput platform was used to sequence the amplified TCR libraries. On the authors' methods: Clustering and dimensionality reduction relied on pairwise TCRdist distances among GMM-specific receptors from T cells that were either sorted ex vivo or expanded in vitro. Each clinical repertoire was assigned a mean NN-distance score, defined as the average TCRdist to the nearest 10% of tetramer-positive reference sequences. GEM TCR motif frequency was calculated as the fraction of unique TCRs that matched known GEM sequences by V/J usage and CDR3 length. Linear discriminant analysis with leave-one-out cross-validation, implemented in scikit-learn, was used to classify active tuberculosis. TCRdb provides this immuneACCESS table in a form limited to in-frame rearrangements. Some clones are lacking; in checked studies, under half of them reflect an unresolved V gene, and why the rest are absent is not known. V, J and clone size derive from that table, while D and trimming were established from the DNA sequence. Recorded for this sample are 29,000 or so clones; 93% of them occurred a single time. The ten largest make up 4% to 5.5% of the sample.

In this chain, TRBV5-5 is recombined with TRBJ2-7, and TRBD1 matches 8 of the central bases. This TCR came from a donor between 5 and 29 years old with latent tuberculosis or without tuberculosis infection. The sample consisted of PBMCs. The CDR3 reads CASTRTGRNEQYF. The nucleotide sequence reads as follows: TGTGCCAGCACTCGGACAGGGCGGAACGAGCAGTACTTC.